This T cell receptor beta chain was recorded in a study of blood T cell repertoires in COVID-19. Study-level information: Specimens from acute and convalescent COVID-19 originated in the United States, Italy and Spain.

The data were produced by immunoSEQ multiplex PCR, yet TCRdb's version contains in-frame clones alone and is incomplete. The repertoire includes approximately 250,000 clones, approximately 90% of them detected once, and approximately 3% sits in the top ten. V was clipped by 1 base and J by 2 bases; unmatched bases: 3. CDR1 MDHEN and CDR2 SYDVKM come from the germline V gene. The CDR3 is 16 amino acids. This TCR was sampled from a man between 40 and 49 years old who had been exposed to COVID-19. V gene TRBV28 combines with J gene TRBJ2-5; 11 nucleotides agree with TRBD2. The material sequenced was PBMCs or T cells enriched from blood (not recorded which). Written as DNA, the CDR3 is TGTGCCAGCAGTTTATCACTAGCGGGAGAACAAGAGACCCAGTACTTC. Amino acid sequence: CASSLSLAGEQETQYF.